The T cell receptor (beta chain) under discussion was sequenced for a study of blood T cell repertoires in COVID-19. Germline V gives CDR1 SGHAT, CDR2 FQDESV (reference sequence). The junction had 3 bases not matched to a gene; V was cut back by 3 bases and J by 5 bases. The CDR3 length is 14 residues. Sequenced by immunoSEQ multiplex PCR; TCRdb stores in-frame clones only, minus some. The sample lists about 200,000 clones; more than 75% were seen once. The source is a man at least 80 years old with acute or convalescent COVID-19. Sequenced material: peripheral blood. This chain links TRBV11-1 with TRBJ2-1, with TRBD2 matching over 8 bases. The chain's CDR3 is CASSFSGNHNEQFF. CDR3 nucleotide sequence: TGTGCCAGCAGCTTTAGCGGGAATCACAATGAGCAGTTCTTC. The whole variable domain, remainder taken from reference TRBV11-1 and TRBJ2-1, is EAEVAQSPRYKITEKSQAVAFWCDPISGHATLYWYRQILGQGPELLVQFQDESVVDDSQLPKDRFSAERLKGVDSTLKIQPAELGDSAMYLCASSFSGNHNEQFFGPGTRLTVL.